Here is one T cell receptor (beta chain) with its context. Its antigen is unknown. No clone much larger than this one lies a single base away; base qualities are absent. TCRbeta CDR3 regions were amplified from genomic DNA using the immunoSEQ Assay, a bias-controlled multiplex PCR. Regarding the original processing steps: Within the assay, amplification of reference gene primers was used to estimate how many nucleated cells each sample contained. To quantify the absolute abundance of each unique TCRbeta CDR3 rearrangement, sequence reads were collapsed and filtered. For each sample, productive Simpson clonality was calculated by taking the square root of Simpson's diversity index across productive rearrangements. As stored in TCRdb, this immuneACCESS dataset retains in-frame rearrangements with V and J assigned. A fraction of the clones does not appear; measured against another copy, unresolved V genes explain less than half of the discrepancy, and the remainder lacks a known reason. V and J calls and clone size are as listed in that table; D and trimming were resolved from the DNA. Counted in this sample were some 200,000 clones; over 70% of them appeared once. The ten largest clones take up less than 6% of the sample.

V has 3 bases trimmed and J has 1 base trimmed; junction bases matching no gene number 5. According to the germline V gene, CDR1 reads KGHSH and CDR2 reads LQKENI. Inclusive of the bounding cysteine and phenylalanine, the CDR3 is 18 residues long. The only DNA kept is the CDR3, 54 bases in frame from the first base. The collaborating institutions used their own protocols to collect whole blood in K2EDTA tubes. For TCRbeta analysis, collaborators shipped samples in one of three forms: frozen whole blood, isolated PBMCs, or DNA extracted from either of those sample types. This sample is drawn from a study of blood T cell repertoires in COVID-19 (dated by TCRdb to between 2020 and 2021). As for the study more broadly: Collaborator samples came from the United States, Italy and Spain and covered acute and convalescent phases of COVID-19. Where HLA class I and class II types were available, the types were taken from metadata supplied by the sample provider, not from assay-based typing. The prospective study material was composed of cDNA or gDNA derived from T cells, B-cell-depleted T cells, or PBMCs. The sample metadata nearly always contained a de-identified subject ID, COVID-19 status, age in years and sex. Subjects who had been exposed to COVID-19, were actively infected with it, or had recovered from it provided the deeply sampled blood TCRbeta repertoires that made up the dataset. The repertoires were released in a freely available public database intended as a resource for research on the immune response to SARS-CoV-2. Samples came from the ongoing ImmuneRACE study (first 160 participants) plus 1,254 subjects from 6 global collaborators. Findings and caveats that apply to the study as a whole: Clinical and demographic metadata were provided uncurated, with the amount varying by source and participant.

The specimen sequenced was peripheral blood. The chain was built from TRBV18 and TRBJ2-6; 11 of the junction bases match TRBD1. The TCR was taken from a woman aged 70-85 years with acute or convalescent COVID-19. The CDR3 reads as follows: CASSPWTGGTSGANVLTF. The DNA sequence is given as TGTGCCAGCTCACCCTGGACAGGGGGCACGTCTGGGGCCAACGTCCTGACTTTC.